These 3 T cell receptor beta chains were sequenced from one sample in a study of blood T cell repertoires in COVID-19. The table came from immunoSEQ multiplex PCR; TCRdb's copy has only in-frame clones and leaves some out. The data contain over 100,000 clones, 82% of them singletons. Sequenced material: peripheral blood. These receptors were taken from a woman in her seventies with acute or convalescent COVID-19.

V gene TRBV3-1 (or the pseudogene TRBV3-2) combines with J gene TRBJ1-1, with D unclear. CDR3 length equals 12 residues. Germline V gene sequence: CDR1 LGHDT, CDR2 YNNKEL (reference sequence). V was clipped by 1 base and J by 6 bases, with 6 bases between them. This chain's CDR3 is CASSQAGAEAFF. The CDR3, as DNA: TGTGCCAGCAGCCAAGCGGGTGCTGAAGCTTTCTTT.

The genes are TRBV30 and TRBJ1-1, with D hard to call. Germline V gene sequence: CDR1 GTSNPN, CDR2 SVGIG (reference sequence). This CDR3 region has 19 residues. Between the trimmed V and J ends, which lost 2 bases and 6 bases, there was a span of 31 bases. The CDR3 bases are TGTGCCTGGAGTAAAGATTTTTCAGGTAGTCGGATGAGTATCTCTGAAGCTTTCTTT. Encoded protein: CAWSKDFSGSRMSISEAFF.

This chain connects TRBV10-3 to TRBJ1-1; 9 bases are a match to TRBD1. J was trimmed by 5 bases and V by 6 bases; bases with no gene match: 13. Germline V gene lookup returns CDR1 ENHRY and CDR2 SYGVKD. The CDR3 totals 16 residues. The CDR3 reads CAIRYRGQGLETEAFF. The DNA of the CDR3 is TGTGCCATCAGATATAGGGGACAGGGTTTAGAGACTGAAGCTTTCTTT.